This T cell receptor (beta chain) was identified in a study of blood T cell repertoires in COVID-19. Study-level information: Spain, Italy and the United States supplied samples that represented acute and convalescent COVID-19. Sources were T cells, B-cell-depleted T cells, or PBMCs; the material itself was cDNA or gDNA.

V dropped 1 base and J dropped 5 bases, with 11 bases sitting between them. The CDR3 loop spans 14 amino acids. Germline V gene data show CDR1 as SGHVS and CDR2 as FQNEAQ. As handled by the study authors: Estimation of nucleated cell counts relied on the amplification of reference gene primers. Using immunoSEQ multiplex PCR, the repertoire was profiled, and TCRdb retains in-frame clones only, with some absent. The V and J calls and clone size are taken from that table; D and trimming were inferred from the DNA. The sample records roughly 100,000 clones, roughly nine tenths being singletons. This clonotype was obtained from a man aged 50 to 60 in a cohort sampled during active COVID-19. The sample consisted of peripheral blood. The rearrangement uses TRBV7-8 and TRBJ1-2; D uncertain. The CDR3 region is CASSLVGSEYGYTF. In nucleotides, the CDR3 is TGTGCCAGCAGCTTAGTGGGCAGTGAATATGGCTACACCTTC.